This TCR beta chain derives from a study of blood T cell repertoires in COVID-19. The wider study: Acute and convalescent COVID-19 specimens originated in the United States, Italy and Spain. T cells, B-cell-depleted T cells, or PBMCs provided the cDNA or gDNA that served as material.

The V gene lost 0 bases and the J gene lost 3 bases, with 9 bases spanning the gap. Per the germline V gene, CDR1 is LNHNV and CDR2 is YYDKDF (reference sequence). This CDR3 region has 15 residues. Original processing notes: Amplification of reference gene primers was used by the study to estimate nucleated cell counts. Method: immunoSEQ multiplex PCR; TCRdb's copy keeps in-frame clones and lacks some. From that table come the V and J calls and clone size; the DNA was used to work out D and trimming. The table has 150,000 to 200,000 clones, 80% to 90% seen once; the top ten hold around 2.5%. The V and J genes are TRBV15 and TRBJ1-5, with D perhaps TRBD1 (5 bases). The receptor's source is a man aged 35-49 years with active or convalescent COVID-19. The specimen sequenced was peripheral blood. CDR3 nucleotides: TGTGCCACCAGCAGAGATAAGGGGAACAATCAGCCCCAGCATTTT. Protein sequence: CATSRDKGNNQPQHF. Filled out from reference TRBV15 and TRBJ1-5, the complete variable domain reads DAMVIQNPRYQVTQFGKPVTLSCSQTLNHNVMYWYQQKSSQAPKLLFHYYDKDFNNEADTPDNFQSRRPNTSFCFLDIRSPGLGDTAMYLCATSRDKGNNQPQHFGDGTRLSIL.